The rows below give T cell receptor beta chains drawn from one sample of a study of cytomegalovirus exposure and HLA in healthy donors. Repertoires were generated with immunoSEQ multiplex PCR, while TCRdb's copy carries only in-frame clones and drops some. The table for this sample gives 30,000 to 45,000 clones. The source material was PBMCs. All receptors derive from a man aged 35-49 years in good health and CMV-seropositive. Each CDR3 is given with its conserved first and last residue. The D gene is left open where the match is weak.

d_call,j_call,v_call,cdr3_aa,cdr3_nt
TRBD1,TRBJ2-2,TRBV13,CASSSRQGDTGELFF,TGTGCCAGCAGCTCCCGACAGGGGGACACCGGGGAGCTGTTTTTT
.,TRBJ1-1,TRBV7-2,CASIRSRGNTEAFF,TGTGCCAGCATAAGGTCCCGAGGAAACACTGAAGCTTTCTTT
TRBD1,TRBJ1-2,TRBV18,CASSPGTGDYGYTF,TGTGCCAGTTCCCCCGGGACAGGTGACTATGGCTACACCTTC
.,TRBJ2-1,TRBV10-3,CAISEPTSEQFF,TGTGCCATCAGTGAGCCCACTAGCGAGCAGTTCTTC
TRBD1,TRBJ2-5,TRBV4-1,CASSQAAGQGQETQYF,TGCGCCAGCAGCCAAGCAGCGGGACAGGGTCAGGAGACCCAGTACTTC
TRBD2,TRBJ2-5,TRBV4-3,CASSRGERETQYF,TGCGCCAGCAGTCGGGGGGAGAGGGAGACCCAGTACTTC
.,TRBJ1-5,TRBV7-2,CASSEGPLRMSNQPQHF,TGTGCCAGCAGCGAGGGTCCGCTCCGTATGAGCAATCAGCCCCAGCATTTT
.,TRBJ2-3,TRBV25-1,CASTSGDTQYF,TGTGCCAGCACCTCGGGGGATACGCAGTATTTT
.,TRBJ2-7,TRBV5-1,CATRWGLRTEKEREQYF,TGCGCCACCAGATGGGGTTTAAGGACAGAGAAGGAGCGGGAGCAGTACTTC
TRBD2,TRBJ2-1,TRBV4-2,CASSQDPGGSGNEQFF,TGTGCCAGCAGCCAAGATCCGGGAGGTTCGGGGAATGAGCAGTTCTTC
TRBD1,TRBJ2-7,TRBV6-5,CASSYQTGGEQYF,TGTGCCAGCAGTTACCAAACAGGGGGCGAGCAGTACTTC
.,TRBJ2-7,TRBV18,CASSPPTSEQYF,TGTGCCAGCTCACCACCGACTAGCGAGCAGTACTTC
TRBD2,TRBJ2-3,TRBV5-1,CASSPPLSGRGADTQYF,TGCGCCAGCAGCCCTCCACTTAGCGGGAGAGGAGCAGATACGCAGTATTTT
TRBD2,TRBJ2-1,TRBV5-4,CASSYGGREGRGEQFF,TGTGCCAGCAGCTACGGAGGGCGGGAGGGCCGAGGTGAGCAGTTCTTC
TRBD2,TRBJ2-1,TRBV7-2,CASSLVGGTSGAQFF,TGTGCCAGCAGCTTAGTAGGAGGGACTAGCGGGGCGCAGTTCTTC
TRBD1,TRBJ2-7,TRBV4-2,CASTPDRGVSYEQYF,TGTGCCAGCACCCCGGACAGGGGCGTTTCCTACGAGCAGTACTTC
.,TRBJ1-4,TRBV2,CASRAGDEKLFF,TGTGCCAGCAGGGCAGGGGATGAAAAACTGTTTTTT
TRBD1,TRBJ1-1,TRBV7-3,CASSLGDRGTEAFF,TGTGCCAGCAGCTTAGGGGACAGGGGTACTGAAGCTTTCTTT
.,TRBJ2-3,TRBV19,CATRGWVGVADTDTQYF,TGTGCCACCAGAGGATGGGTGGGGGTAGCGGACACAGATACGCAGTATTTT
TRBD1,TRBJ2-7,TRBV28,CASRQGAYTYEQYF,TGTGCCAGCAGACAGGGGGCGTACACCTACGAGCAGTACTTC
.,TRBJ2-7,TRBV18,CASSTGHNYEQYF,TGTGCCAGCTCAACCGGACACAACTACGAGCAGTACTTC
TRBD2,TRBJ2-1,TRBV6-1,CASSLGLDLFF,TGTGCCAGCAGTCTCGGACTAGATCTGTTCTTC
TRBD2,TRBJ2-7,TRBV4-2,CASSHGLADPYEQYF,TGTGCCAGCAGCCACGGACTAGCGGACCCCTACGAGCAGTACTTC
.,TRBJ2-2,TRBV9,CASSVVWGAGELFF,TGTGCCAGCAGCGTAGTCTGGGGGGCCGGGGAGCTGTTTTTT
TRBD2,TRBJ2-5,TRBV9,CASSGGLAGEETQYF,TGTGCCAGCAGCGGCGGACTAGCGGGAGAAGAGACCCAGTACTTC
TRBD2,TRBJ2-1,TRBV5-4,CASSLVSGGAYNEQFF,TGTGCCAGCAGCTTGGTCTCGGGGGGGGCCTACAATGAGCAGTTCTTC
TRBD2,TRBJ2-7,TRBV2,CASSEGLAGVEQYF,TGTGCCAGCAGTGAAGGTCTGGCGGGAGTCGAGCAGTACTTC
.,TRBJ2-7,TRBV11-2,CAGSLEMDSWRDEQYF,TGTGCCGGCAGCTTAGAAATGGACTCCTGGAGGGACGAGCAGTACTTC
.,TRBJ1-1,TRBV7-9,CASSTRLYTEAFF,TGTGCCAGCAGTACGAGACTTTACACTGAAGCTTTCTTT
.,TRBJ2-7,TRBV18,CASSPSSGDYEQYF,TGTGCCAGCTCACCATCTTCAGGCGACTACGAGCAGTACTTC
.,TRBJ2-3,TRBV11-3,CASSGDGGIVRDTQYF,TGTGCCAGCAGCGGGGACGGCGGGATTGTCCGGGATACGCAGTATTTT
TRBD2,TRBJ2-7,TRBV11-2,CASSETSGTYEQYF,TGTGCCAGCAGCGAGACTAGCGGAACCTACGAGCAGTACTTC
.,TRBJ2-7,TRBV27,CASRPQGSYEQYF,TGTGCCAGCAGACCACAGGGTTCCTACGAGCAGTACTTC
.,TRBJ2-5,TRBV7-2,CASSQNQETQYF,TGTGCCAGCAGCCAGAACCAAGAGACCCAGTACTTC
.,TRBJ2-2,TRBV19,CAGGRFPSNTGELFF,TGTGCCGGAGGACGGTTCCCCTCGAACACCGGGGAGCTGTTTTTT
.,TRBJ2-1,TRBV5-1,CASSIWGEDNEQFF,TGCGCCAGCTCGATTTGGGGGGAGGACAATGAGCAGTTCTTC
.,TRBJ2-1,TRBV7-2,CASSLAASVGNEQFF,TGTGCCAGCAGCTTAGCAGCTAGTGTGGGCAATGAGCAGTTCTTC
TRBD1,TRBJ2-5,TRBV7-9,CASSLQGQGAFETQYF,TGTGCCAGCAGCTTGCAGGGACAGGGGGCTTTTGAGACCCAGTACTTC
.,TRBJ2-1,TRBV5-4,CASSRTGNNEQFF,TGTGCCAGCAGCCGGACTGGTAACAATGAGCAGTTCTTC
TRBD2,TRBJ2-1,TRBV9,CASSAGLGAYNEQFF,TGTGCCAGCAGTGCGGGACTAGGGGCCTACAATGAGCAGTTCTTC
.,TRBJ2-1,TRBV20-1,CSVRGPSEQFF,TGCAGTGTGAGAGGCCCCTCGGAGCAGTTCTTC
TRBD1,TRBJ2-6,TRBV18,CASSLPAGQGSSGANVLTF,TGTGCCAGCTCACTCCCTGCGGGACAGGGCAGCTCTGGGGCCAACGTCCTGACTTTC
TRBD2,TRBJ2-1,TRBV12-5,CASGPGLAPGLAGGSGEQFF,TGTGCTAGTGGTCCGGGCCTAGCGCCGGGACTAGCGGGAGGCTCGGGTGAGCAGTTCTTC
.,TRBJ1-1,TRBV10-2,CASYYGTEAFF,TGCGCCTCTTACTACGGCACTGAAGCTTTCTTT